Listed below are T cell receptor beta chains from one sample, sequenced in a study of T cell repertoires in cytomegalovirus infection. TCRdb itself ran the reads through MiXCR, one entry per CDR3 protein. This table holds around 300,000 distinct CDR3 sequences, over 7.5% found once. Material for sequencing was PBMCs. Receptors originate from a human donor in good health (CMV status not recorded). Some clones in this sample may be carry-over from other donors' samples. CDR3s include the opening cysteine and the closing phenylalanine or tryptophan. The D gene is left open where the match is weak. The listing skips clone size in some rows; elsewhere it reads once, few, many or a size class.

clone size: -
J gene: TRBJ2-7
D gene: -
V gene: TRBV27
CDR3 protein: CASSLHGYEQYF
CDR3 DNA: TGTGCCAGCAGTTTACACGGATACGAGCAGTACTTC

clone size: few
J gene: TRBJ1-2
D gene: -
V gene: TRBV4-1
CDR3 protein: CASSQGQDYGYTF
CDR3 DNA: TGCGCCAGCAGCCAAGGACAGGACTATGGCTACACCTTC

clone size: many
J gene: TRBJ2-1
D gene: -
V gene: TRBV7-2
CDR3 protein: CASSWAKGGTNEQFF
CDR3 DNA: TGTGCCAGCAGCTGGGCTAAGGGGGGTACCAATGAGCAGTTCTTC

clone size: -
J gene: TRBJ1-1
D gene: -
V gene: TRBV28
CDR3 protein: CASSLWGVGTEAFF
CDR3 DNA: TGTGCCAGCAGTTTATGGGGCGTCGGCACTGAAGCTTTCTTT

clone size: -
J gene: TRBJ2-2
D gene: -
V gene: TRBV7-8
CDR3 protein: CASRLTIGQNTGELFF
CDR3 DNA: TGTGCCAGCAGACTCACGATCGGACAGAACACCGGGGAGCTGTTTTTT

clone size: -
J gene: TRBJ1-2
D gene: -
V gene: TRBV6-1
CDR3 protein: CASSIQGNYGYTF
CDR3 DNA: TGTGCCAGCAGTATACAGGGCAACTATGGCTACACCTTC

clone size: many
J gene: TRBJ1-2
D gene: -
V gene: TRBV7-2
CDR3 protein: CASSSIGDYGYTF
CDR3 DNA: TGTGCCAGCAGCTCCATCGGCGACTATGGCTACACCTTC

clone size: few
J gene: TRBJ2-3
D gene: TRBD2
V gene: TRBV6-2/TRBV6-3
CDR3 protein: CASSYPIGLAGRDTQYF
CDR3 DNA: TGTGCCAGCAGTTACCCAATTGGACTAGCGGGAAGAGATACGCAGTATTTT

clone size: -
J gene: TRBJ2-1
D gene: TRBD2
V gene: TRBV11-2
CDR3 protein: CASSLDWLAGYNEQFF
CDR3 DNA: TGTGCCAGCAGCTTAGATTGGCTAGCGGGTTACAATGAGCAGTTCTTC

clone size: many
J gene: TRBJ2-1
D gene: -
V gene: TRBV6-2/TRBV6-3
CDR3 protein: CASSSRGGEQFF
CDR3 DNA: TGTGCCAGCAGCTCCAGGGGTGGCGAGCAGTTCTTC

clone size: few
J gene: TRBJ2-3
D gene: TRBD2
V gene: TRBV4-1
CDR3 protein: CASSQGGGASGHTQYF
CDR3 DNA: TGCGCCAGCAGCCAAGGCGGGGGGGCCTCGGGGCATACGCAGTATTTT

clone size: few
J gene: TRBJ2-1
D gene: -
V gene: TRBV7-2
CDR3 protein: CASSLGLGALYNEQFF
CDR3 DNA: TGTGCCAGCAGCTTAGGGCTGGGGGCCCTTTACAATGAGCAGTTCTTC

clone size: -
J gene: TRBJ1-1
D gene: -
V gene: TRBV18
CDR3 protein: CASSPGGQDTEAFF
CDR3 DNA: TGTGCCAGCTCACCCGGGGGGCAGGACACTGAAGCTTTCTTT

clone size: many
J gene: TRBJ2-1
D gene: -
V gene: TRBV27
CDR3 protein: CASSRNRVDGVYNEQFF
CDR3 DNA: TGTGCCAGCAGCCGTAACAGGGTCGATGGGGTTTACAATGAGCAGTTCTTC

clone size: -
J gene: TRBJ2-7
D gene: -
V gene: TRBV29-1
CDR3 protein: CSVEKEGLYEQYF
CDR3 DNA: TGCAGCGTTGAAAAAGAAGGGCTCTACGAGCAGTACTTC

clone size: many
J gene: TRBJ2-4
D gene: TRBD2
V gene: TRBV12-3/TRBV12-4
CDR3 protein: CASSPRGSGRAWNIQYF
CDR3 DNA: TGTGCCAGCAGCCCAAGGGGTAGCGGGAGGGCCTGGAACATTCAGTACTTC

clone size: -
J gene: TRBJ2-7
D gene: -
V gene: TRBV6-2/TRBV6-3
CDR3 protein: CASSSFRLSWEQYF
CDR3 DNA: TGTGCCAGCAGTTCTTTTCGACTGTCTTGGGAGCAGTACTTC

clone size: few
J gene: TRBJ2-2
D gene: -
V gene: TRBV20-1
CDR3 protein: CSASVVNTGELFF
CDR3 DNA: TGCAGTGCTAGTGTTGTGAACACCGGGGAGCTGTTTTTT

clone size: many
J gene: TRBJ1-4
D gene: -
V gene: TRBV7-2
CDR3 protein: CASSPYGNEKLFF
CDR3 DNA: TGTGCCAGCAGCCCCTACGGAAATGAAAAACTGTTTTTT

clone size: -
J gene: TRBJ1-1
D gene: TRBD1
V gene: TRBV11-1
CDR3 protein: CASSPWTGGVNTEAFF
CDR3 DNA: TGTGCCAGCAGCCCATGGACAGGGGGCGTGAACACTGAAGCTTTCTTT

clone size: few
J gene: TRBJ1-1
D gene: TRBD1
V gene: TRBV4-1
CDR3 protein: CASSHRQGMNTEAFF
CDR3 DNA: TGCGCCAGCAGCCACCGACAGGGAATGAACACTGAAGCTTTCTTT

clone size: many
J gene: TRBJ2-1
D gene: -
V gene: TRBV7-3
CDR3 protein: CASSLRGRDSGWSERGWDNEQFF
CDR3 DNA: TGTGCCAGCAGCTTAAGGGGGAGGGACAGTGGGTGGAGTGAGCGGGGCTGGGACAATGAGCAGTTCTTC

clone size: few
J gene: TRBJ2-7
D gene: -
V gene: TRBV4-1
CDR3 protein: CASSQFDGGYEQYF
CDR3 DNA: TGCGCCAGCAGCCAATTTGACGGGGGATACGAGCAGTACTTC

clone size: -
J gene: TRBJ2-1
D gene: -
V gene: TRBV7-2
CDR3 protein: CASSQRDEQFF
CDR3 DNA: TGTGCCAGCAGCCAACGCGATGAGCAGTTCTTC

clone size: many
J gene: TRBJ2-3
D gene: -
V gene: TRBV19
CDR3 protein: CASSPDISTDTQYF
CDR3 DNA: TGTGCCAGTAGTCCCGACATAAGCACAGATACGCAGTATTTT

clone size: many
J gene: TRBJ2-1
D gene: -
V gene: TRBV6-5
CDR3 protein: CASRLLGDFRPTTEQFF
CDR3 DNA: TGTGCCAGCAGATTACTAGGGGACTTCCGGCCAACAACTGAGCAGTTCTTC

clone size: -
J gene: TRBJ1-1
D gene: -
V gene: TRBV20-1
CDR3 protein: CSANDGGIF
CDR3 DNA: TGCAGTGCTAACGACGGGGGGATCTTT

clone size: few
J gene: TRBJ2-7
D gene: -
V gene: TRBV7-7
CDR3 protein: CASSPTASSYEQYF
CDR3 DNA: TGTGCCAGCAGCCCGACGGCCAGCTCCTACGAGCAGTACTTC

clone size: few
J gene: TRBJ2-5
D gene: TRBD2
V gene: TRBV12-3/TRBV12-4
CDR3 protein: CASGLTSGIVETQYF
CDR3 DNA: TGTGCCAGCGGACTGACTAGCGGGATTGTGGAGACCCAGTACTTC

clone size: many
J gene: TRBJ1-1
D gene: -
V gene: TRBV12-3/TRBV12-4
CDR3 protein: CASSLSQGRTEAFF
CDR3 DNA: TGTGCCAGCAGTTTATCCCAGGGGAGGACTGAAGCTTTCTTT

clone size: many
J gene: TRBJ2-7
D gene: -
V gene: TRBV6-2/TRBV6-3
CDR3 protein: CASSYSESSNEQYF
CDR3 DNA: TGTGCCAGCAGTTACTCGGAATCATCCAACGAGCAGTACTTC

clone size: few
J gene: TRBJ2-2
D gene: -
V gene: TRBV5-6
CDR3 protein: CASSFLRNTGELFF
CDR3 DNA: TGTGCCAGCAGCTTTTTGAGAAACACCGGGGAGCTGTTTTTT

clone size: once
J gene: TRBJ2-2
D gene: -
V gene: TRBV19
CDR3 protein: CASSEQVGELFF
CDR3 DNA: TGTGCCAGTAGCGAGCAGGTCGGGGAGCTGTTTTTT

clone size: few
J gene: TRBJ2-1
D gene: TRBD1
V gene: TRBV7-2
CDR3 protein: CASRITGTENNEQFF
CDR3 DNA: TGTGCCAGCAGGATAACCGGGACAGAAAACAATGAGCAGTTCTTC

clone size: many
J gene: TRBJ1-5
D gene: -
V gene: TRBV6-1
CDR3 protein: CASSEEGLIGGPQHF
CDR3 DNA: TGTGCCAGCAGTGAAGAGGGGCTCATTGGGGGGCCCCAGCATTTT

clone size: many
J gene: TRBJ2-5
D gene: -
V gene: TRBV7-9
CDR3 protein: CASSLRGTQNGGQETQYF
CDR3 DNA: TGTGCCAGCAGCTTAAGGGGGACGCAGAACGGCGGCCAAGAGACCCAGTACTTC

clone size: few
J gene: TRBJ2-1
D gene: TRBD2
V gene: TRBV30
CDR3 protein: CACQAGGGWEQFF
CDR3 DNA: TGTGCCTGTCAAGCGGGAGGAGGGTGGGAGCAGTTCTTC

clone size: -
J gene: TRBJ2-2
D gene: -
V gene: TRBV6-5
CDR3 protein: CASSWRLRDTGELFF
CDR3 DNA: TGTGCCAGCAGTTGGCGGCTTCGCGACACCGGGGAGCTGTTTTTT

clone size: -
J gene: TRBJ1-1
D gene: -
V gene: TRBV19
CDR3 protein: CASRHLAGMNTEAFF
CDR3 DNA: TGTGCCAGTAGGCATTTGGCAGGGATGAACACTGAAGCTTTCTTT

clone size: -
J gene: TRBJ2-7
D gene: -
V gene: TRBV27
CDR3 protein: CASGGRGYEQYF
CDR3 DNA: TGTGCCAGCGGGGGAAGGGGCTACGAGCAGTACTTC

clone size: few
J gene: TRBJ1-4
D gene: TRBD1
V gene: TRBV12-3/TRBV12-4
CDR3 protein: CASSIQQGANEKLFF
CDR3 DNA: TGTGCCAGCAGTATTCAACAGGGGGCTAATGAAAAACTGTTTTTT

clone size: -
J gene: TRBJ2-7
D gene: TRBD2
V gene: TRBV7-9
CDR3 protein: CASSFNGVAGAHYEQYF
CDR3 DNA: TGTGCCAGCAGCTTCAACGGGGTAGCGGGAGCCCACTACGAGCAGTACTTC

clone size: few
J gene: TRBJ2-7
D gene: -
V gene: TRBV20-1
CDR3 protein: CSARELGRDEQYF
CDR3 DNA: TGCAGTGCTAGAGAGTTAGGCAGGGACGAGCAGTACTTC

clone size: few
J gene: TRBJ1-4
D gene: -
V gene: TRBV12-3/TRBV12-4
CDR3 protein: CASSRQGLAKLFF
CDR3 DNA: TGTGCCAGCAGTAGACAAGGTTTGGCAAAACTGTTTTTT

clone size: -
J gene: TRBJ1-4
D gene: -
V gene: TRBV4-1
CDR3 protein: CASSALEFTTNEKLFF
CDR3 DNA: TGCGCCAGCAGCGCCTTGGAGTTCACAACTAATGAAAAACTGTTTTTT

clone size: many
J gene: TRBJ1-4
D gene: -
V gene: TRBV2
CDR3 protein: CASSEYETALPNEKLFF
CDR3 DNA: TGTGCCAGCAGTGAATATGAAACAGCCTTACCTAATGAAAAACTGTTTTTT

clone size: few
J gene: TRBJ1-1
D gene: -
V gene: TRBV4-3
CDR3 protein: CASSFGQKNTEAFF
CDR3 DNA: TGCGCCAGCAGTTTCGGACAGAAGAACACTGAAGCTTTCTTT

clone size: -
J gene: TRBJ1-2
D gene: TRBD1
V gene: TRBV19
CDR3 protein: CASRDPRQGSSYGYTF
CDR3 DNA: TGTGCCAGTAGAGACCCACGACAGGGATCTTCGTATGGCTACACCTTC